Listed here are 16 T cell receptor beta chains from one sample, sequenced in a study of blood T cell repertoires in COVID-19. Libraries were prepared by immunoSEQ multiplex PCR; TCRdb keeps only in-frame clonotypes and omits some of them. This sample has 120,000 or so clones, with 75% to 90% found just once. Sequences were obtained from peripheral blood. The source is a man aged 40-49 years with acute or convalescent COVID-19.

The gene calls are TRBV24-1 and TRBJ2-7; 8 bases fit TRBD1. V lost 6 bases, J lost 1 base, and 10 bases stayed unmatched. This CDR3 spans 16 amino acids. Germline assignment: CDR1 KGHDR and CDR2 SFDVKD. CDR3 in DNA: TGTGCCACCAGTCCACGGACAGGGCCCGATTCCTACGAGCAGTACTTC. Its translation: CATSPRTGPDSYEQYF.

The rearrangement uses TRBV7-8 and TRBJ1-2; TRBD1 matches at 8 bases. Germline values: CDR1 SGHVS, CDR2 FQNEAQ. The CDR3 runs to 16 residues. V lost 2 bases, J lost 3 bases, and 8 bases stayed unmatched. Here the CDR3 DNA reads TGTGCCAGCAGCTTACTTAAGACAGGGGAAGACTATGGCTACACCTTC. As protein: CASSLLKTGEDYGYTF.

Only a few counts were recorded for this clone. The chain couples TRBV5-1 to TRBJ2-5, with 7 nucleotides matching TRBD1. The CDR3 length is 15 residues. Germline CDR1 reads SGHRS; CDR2 reads YFSETQ. The V gene end was trimmed by 5 bases and the J gene end by 5 bases; junction bases not matched to a gene: 12. CDR3: CASRDGQVISETQYF. The CDR3 DNA reads as TGCGCCAGCAGGGACGGACAGGTCATAAGCGAGACCCAGTACTTC.

The V and J genes are TRBV18 and TRBJ1-3; TRBD1 is a possible D gene (5 bases). V was trimmed by 3 bases and J by 4 bases, leaving 16 bases between them. Germline CDR1 KGHSH, CDR2 LQKENI. CDR3 size: 16 residues. CDR3 coding DNA: TGTGCCAGCTCACCCTCGATCGGGGGGAACGGAAACACCATATATTTT. This sequence encodes CASSPSIGGNGNTIYF.

The V call is TRBV7-2, the J call TRBJ2-5, with 11 positions matching TRBD2. Losses at the gene ends were 0 bases for V and 5 bases for J; bases not matched to a gene: 5. Germline V lookup: CDR1 SGHTA, CDR2 FQGNSA. The CDR3 extends over 16 amino acids. As DNA, the CDR3 is TGTGCCAGCAGCTTAGCCCTAGCGGGAGGTCAGGAGACCCAGTACTTC. Amino acids: CASSLALAGGQETQYF.

The gene calls are TRBV4-1 and TRBJ1-2, with 7 bases matching TRBD1. J gave up 0 bases and V 1 base, and 2 bases lay outside the gene matches. Looked up from germline, CDR1 is MGHRA and CDR2 is YSYEKL. There are 15 residues in the CDR3. The CDR3 here is CASSQGGQANYGYTF. The CDR3 DNA sequence: TGCGCCAGCAGCCAAGGAGGACAGGCTAACTATGGCTACACCTTC.

The chain has TRBV6-6 and TRBJ1-5; tentative D call: TRBD1 (5 bases). The CDR3 has 13 residues. V gave up 5 bases and J gave up 5 bases, with 10 bases separating them. The V gene's germline CDR1 is MNHNY and CDR2 SVGAGI (reference sequence). Here the CDR3 reads CASSLQDDQPQHF. The CDR3 bases are TGTGCCAGCAGTCTACAGGATGATCAGCCCCAGCATTTT.

J is TRBJ2-5 and V is TRBV27, with 7 bases lining up with TRBD1. The germline V gene has CDR1 MNHEY and CDR2 SMNVEV (reference sequence). This CDR3 contains 15 residues. The trim removed 5 bases at V and 1 base at J, leaving 7 bases unmatched. The CDR3 sequence: CASSRTGVGQETQYF. The CDR3 DNA reads as TGTGCCAGCAGTCGAACAGGGGTGGGCCAAGAGACCCAGTACTTC.

The chain has TRBV19 and TRBJ2-2; no reliable D call. This CDR3 is 15 amino acids long. The germline CDR1 and CDR2 sequences are LNHDA and SQIVND (reference sequence). The V gene lost 5 bases and the J gene lost 4 bases, with 14 bases spanning the gap. The DNA for the CDR3 is TGTGCCAGTAGTCCTTCTCCTACCGCCACCGGGGAGCTGTTTTTT. Translating it yields CASSPSPTATGELFF. The full variable domain, its missing parts supplied by reference TRBV19 and TRBJ2-2, is DGGITQSPKYLFRKEGQNVTLSCEQNLNHDAMYWYRQDPGQGLRLIYYSQIVNDFQKGDIAEGYSVSREKKESFPLTVTSAQKNPTAFYLCASSPSPTATGELFFGEGSRLTVL.

The chain employs TRBV7-8 and TRBJ1-1; perhaps TRBD1 as D (5 bases). Germline loops: CDR1 SGHVS, CDR2 FQNEAQ. This CDR3 contains 13 residues. V lost 7 bases, J lost 1 base, and 10 bases lay in between. CDR3 nucleotide sequence: TGTGCCAGCACCGCGGACACGAACACTGAAGCTTTCTTT. Its protein product is CASTADTNTEAFF. Filled out from reference TRBV7-8 and TRBJ1-1, the complete variable domain reads GAGVSQSPRYKVAKRGQDVALRCDPISGHVSLFWYQQALGQGPEFLTYFQNEAQLDKSGLPSDRFFAERPEGSVSTLKIQRTQQEDSAVYLCASTADTNTEAFFGQGTRLTVV.

The chain couples TRBV6-6 to TRBJ1-5, with D possibly matching TRBD1 (5 bases). The V gene's germline CDR1 is MNHNY and CDR2 SVGAGI (reference sequence). Trimming took off 5 bases at V and 7 bases at J, with 21 bases between the two ends. This CDR3 has 16 residues. The CDR3 coding sequence is TGTGCCAGCAGTCCGGAATGGGGTTGGTCAGGGCAGCCCCAGCATTTT. It yields the protein CASSPEWGWSGQPQHF.

This clone has just one count. The chain is built from TRBV30 and TRBJ1-2; D ambiguous. The V end lost 1 base, the J end lost 4 bases, and 7 bases lay between the germline ends. The CDR3 loop spans 12 amino acids. CDR1 and CDR2 (germline): GTSNPN, SVGIG (reference sequence). This CDR3 reads CAWSGGSYGYTF. In DNA, the CDR3 is TGTGCCTGGAGTGGAGGGAGCTATGGCTACACCTTC.

J is TRBJ1-5 and V is TRBV30, with D perhaps matching TRBD1 (5 bases). CDR1 GTSNPN and CDR2 SVGIG come from the germline V gene (reference sequence). This CDR3 is 13 amino acids long. Trimming stripped 2 bases from V and 6 bases from J, with 11 bases between. In DNA form, the CDR3 reads TGTGCCTGGAGTCGTACTCAGGGTCAGCCCCAGCATTTT. It codes for CAWSRTQGQPQHF.

V is TRBV18 and J is TRBJ2-5, with a tentative D call TRBD1 (5 bases). V lost 6 bases and J lost 4, with 18 bases in between. Germline assignment: CDR1 KGHSH and CDR2 LQKENI. The CDR3 sequence is 15 residues long. In DNA, the CDR3 is TGTGCCAGCTCCCTCGAGTGGGGCCCCCGAGAGACCCAGTACTTC. It yields the protein CASSLEWGPRETQYF. Full variable domain (missing parts from reference TRBV18 and TRBJ2-5): NAGVMQNPRHLVRRRGQEARLRCSPMKGHSHVYWYRQLPEEGLKFMVYLQKENIIDESGMPKERFSAEFPKEGPSILRIQQVVRGDSAAYFCASSLEWGPRETQYFGPGTRLLVL.

The V gene is TRBV29-1, the J gene TRBJ2-7; possible D gene TRBD1, 6 bases. The CDR3 has 12 residues. Germline CDR1 reads SQVTM; CDR2 reads ANQGSEA. Between the trimmed V and J ends, which lost 2 bases and 4 bases, there was a span of 9 bases. The CDR3 loop reads CSVEMGAYEQYF. The CDR3 DNA follows: TGCAGCGTTGAAATGGGGGCATACGAGCAGTACTTC.

The chain recombines TRBV6-5 with TRBJ2-1; D not resolved. V lost 0 bases, J lost 2 bases, and 11 bases lay in between. The CDR3 is 16 residues long. Germline CDR1 reads MNHEY; CDR2 reads SVGAGI. In nucleotides, the CDR3 is TGTGCCAGCAGTTACTCAGGTAGCTACGCCTACAATGAGCAGTTCTTC. Amino acids: CASSYSGSYAYNEQFF.